This TCR beta chain derives from a study of cytomegalovirus exposure and HLA in healthy donors. Findings and limits, study-wide: Whilst most TCR sequences proved rare, a subset of public TCRs occurred across many donors. Specific recognition of CMV antigens was confirmed in vitro for a few chains (all CMV-associated).

As for this clone: Its target is not known.

Clones were read by immunoSEQ multiplex PCR, and TCRdb kept only the in-frame ones, dropping some. The sample lists over 150,000 clones; 84% were seen once. Germline V gene data show CDR1 as SGHDT and CDR2 as YYEEEE. This CDR3 has 17 residues. The germline V and J ends were trimmed by 1 base and 6 bases, with 19 bases remaining between them. The chain has TRBV5-6 and TRBJ2-2; weak D call: TRBD2 (5 bases). This sequence was found in a woman between 18 and 29 years old in good health and CMV-seropositive. The specimen was PBMCs. CDR3 protein: CASSLKSGNPRAGELFF. CDR3 DNA: TGTGCCAGCAGCTTGAAATCGGGGAATCCTAGGGCCGGGGAGCTGTTTTTT. The complete variable domain, with remaining parts taken from reference TRBV5-6 and TRBJ2-2, reads DAGVTQSPTHLIKTRGQQVTLRCSPKSGHDTVSWYQQALGQGPQFIFQYYEEEERQRGNFPDRFSGHQFPNYSSELNVNALLLGDSALYLCASSLKSGNPRAGELFFGEGSRLTVL.